This T cell receptor (beta chain) was identified in a study of blood T cell repertoires in COVID-19. Study context: Material from acute and convalescent COVID-19 was sourced from the United States, Italy and Spain.

Concerning this clone itself: This specimen includes other DNA sequences encoding the same CDR3.

The protocol was immunoSEQ multiplex PCR, while the TCRdb copy is restricted to in-frame clones and leaves out a portion. The sample includes 380,000 or so clones, 70% to 90% of them seen just once. Sequencing was done on a sample of PBMCs or T cells enriched from blood (not recorded which). The sequence derives from a woman aged 25 to 39 with acute COVID-19.

CDR3 nucleotide sequence: TGTGCCAGTAGTAACTCCGGGACAGGCAATCAGCCCCAGCATTTT. This translates into CASSNSGTGNQPQHF. The chain uses TRBV19 and TRBJ1-5; TRBD1 aligns across 7 bases. This CDR3 contains 15 residues. The V gene's germline CDR1 is LNHDA and CDR2 SQIVND (reference sequence). V shed 4 bases and J 2 bases; nucleotides not matched to a gene: 5.